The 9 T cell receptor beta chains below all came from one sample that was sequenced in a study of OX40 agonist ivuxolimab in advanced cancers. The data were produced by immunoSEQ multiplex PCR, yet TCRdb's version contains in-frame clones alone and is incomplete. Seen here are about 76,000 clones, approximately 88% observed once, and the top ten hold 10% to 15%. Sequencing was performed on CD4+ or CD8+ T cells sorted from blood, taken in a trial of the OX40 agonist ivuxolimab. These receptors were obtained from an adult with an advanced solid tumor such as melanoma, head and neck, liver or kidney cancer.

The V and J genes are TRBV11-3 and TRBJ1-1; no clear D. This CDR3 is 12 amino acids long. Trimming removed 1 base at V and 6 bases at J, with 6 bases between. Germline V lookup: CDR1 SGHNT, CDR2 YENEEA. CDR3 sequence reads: CASSLGPPEAFF. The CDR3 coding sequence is TGTGCCAGCAGCTTAGGGCCCCCTGAAGCTTTCTTT.

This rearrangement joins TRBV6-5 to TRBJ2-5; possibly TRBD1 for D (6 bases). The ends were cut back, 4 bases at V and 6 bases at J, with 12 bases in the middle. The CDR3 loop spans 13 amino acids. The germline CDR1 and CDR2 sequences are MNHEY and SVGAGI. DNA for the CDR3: TGTGCCAGCAGTTTGGGACACGGAAAGACCCAGTACTTC. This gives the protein CASSLGHGKTQYF.

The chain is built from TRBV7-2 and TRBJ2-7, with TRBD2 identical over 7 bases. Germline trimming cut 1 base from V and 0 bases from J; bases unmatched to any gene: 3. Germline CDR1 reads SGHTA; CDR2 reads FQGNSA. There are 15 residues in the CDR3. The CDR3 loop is CASSLGGGSSYEQYF. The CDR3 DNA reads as TGTGCCAGCAGCTTAGGGGGCGGGAGCTCCTACGAGCAGTACTTC.

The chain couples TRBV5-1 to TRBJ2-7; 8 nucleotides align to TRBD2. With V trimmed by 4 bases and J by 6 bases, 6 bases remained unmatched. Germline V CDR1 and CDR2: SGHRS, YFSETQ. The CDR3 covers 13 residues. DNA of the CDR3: TGCGCCAGCAGCCGGGGACTAGAGGGCGAGCAGTACTTC. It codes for CASSRGLEGEQYF.

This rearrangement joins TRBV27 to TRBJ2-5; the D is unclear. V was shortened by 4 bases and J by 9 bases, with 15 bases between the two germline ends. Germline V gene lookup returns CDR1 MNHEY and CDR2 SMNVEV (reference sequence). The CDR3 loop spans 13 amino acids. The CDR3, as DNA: TGTGCCAGCAGTTCCTCCGCCTTGGGTGCCCAGTACTTC. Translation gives CASSSSALGAQYF.

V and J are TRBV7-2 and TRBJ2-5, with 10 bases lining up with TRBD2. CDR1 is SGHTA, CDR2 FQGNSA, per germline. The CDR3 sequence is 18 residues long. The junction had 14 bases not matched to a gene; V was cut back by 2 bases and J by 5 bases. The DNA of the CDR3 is TGTGCCAGCAGCTTAACCCTCTGGACTAGCGGAGCGGTGGAGACCCAGTACTTC. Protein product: CASSLTLWTSGAVETQYF.

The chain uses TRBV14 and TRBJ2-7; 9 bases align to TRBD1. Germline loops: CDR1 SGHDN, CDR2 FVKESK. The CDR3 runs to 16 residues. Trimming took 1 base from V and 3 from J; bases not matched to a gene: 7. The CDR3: CASSQGPTGGDYEQYF. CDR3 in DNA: TGTGCCAGCAGCCAAGGGCCGACAGGGGGGGACTACGAGCAGTACTTC.

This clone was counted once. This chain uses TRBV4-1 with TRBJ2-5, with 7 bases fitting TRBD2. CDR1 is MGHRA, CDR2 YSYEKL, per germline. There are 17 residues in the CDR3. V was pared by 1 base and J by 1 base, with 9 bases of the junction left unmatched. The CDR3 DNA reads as TGCGCCAGCAGCCAAGCTGGCGGGAGTAGGGCCCAAGAGACCCAGTACTTC. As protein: CASSQAGGSRAQETQYF.

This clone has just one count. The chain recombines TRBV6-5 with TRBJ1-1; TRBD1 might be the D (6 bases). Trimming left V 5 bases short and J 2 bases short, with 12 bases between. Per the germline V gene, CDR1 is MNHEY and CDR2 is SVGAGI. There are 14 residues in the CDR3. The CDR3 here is CASSADRRNTEAFF. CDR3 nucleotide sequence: TGTGCCAGCAGTGCCGACAGGCGAAACACTGAAGCTTTCTTT.